This T cell receptor beta chain was profiled in a study of regulatory T cells in long-lasting Graves disease. Time point: persistent/refractory GD, antithyroid drugs over 5 years with positive TRAb. Scientists built the TCR library using RNA that was extracted from PBMCs. CDR3 regions were amplified by Arm-PCR using iRepertoire HTBI primers to build TCR beta libraries. TCRdb analysed the multiplex PCR reads with MiXCR anew, one entry per CDR3 protein. This table holds about 290,000 distinct CDR3 sequences, around 21% found once. The sequence came from a female donor with Graves disease. The material was peripheral blood mononuclear cells (PBMCs), obtained when the disease was refractory, from a patient treated with antithyroid drugs.

The CDR3 reads CASRTGAVYEQYF. In DNA, the CDR3 is TGTGCCAGCAGAACAGGGGCCGTCTACGAGCAGTACTTC. The gene calls are TRBV27 and TRBJ2-7, with TRBD1 identical over 7 bases. J was trimmed by 3 bases and V by 6 bases; bases with no gene match: 5. Germline V lookup: CDR1 MNHEY, CDR2 SMNVEV (reference sequence). The CDR3 loop spans 13 amino acids.